These 27 T cell receptor beta chains were all obtained from the same sample, sequenced in a study of CD8 T cells in ankylosing spondylitis. The study, taken as a whole, reports: Among TCR beta sequences, a motif of eight highly homologous variants appeared characteristic of ankylosing spondylitis blood.

Using its own MiXCR run on the 5' RACE reads, TCRdb lists one record per CDR3 protein. The sample has about 840,000 distinct CDR3 sequences, about 12% seen once; the top ten hold about 0.49%. The antigens for these receptors are not known. The sample was blood, either unsorted or a sorted T cell fraction (not recorded which). The receptors were gathered from a male donor with ankylosing spondylitis.

This clonotype was observed a few times. The rearrangement links TRBV28 to TRBJ2-3; 10 nucleotides line up with TRBD1. Germline CDR1 reads MDHEN; CDR2 reads SYDVKM. V shed 4 bases and J 5 bases; nucleotides not matched to a gene: 9. This CDR3 has 16 amino acids. The CDR3 reads CASSYSTGGMLDTQYF. The DNA of the CDR3 is TGTGCCAGCAGTTATTCGACAGGGGGCATGTTAGATACGCAGTATTTT.

The V call is TRBV5-4, the J call TRBJ2-5; D might be TRBD1 or TRBD2, each matching 5 bases. V lost 4 bases and J 0 bases, leaving 10 bases between the germline ends. This CDR3 has 14 amino acids. The germline CDR1 and CDR2 sequences are SGHNT and YYREEE (reference sequence). CDR3 loop: CASSAGTDQETQYF. CDR3 DNA sequence: TGTGCCAGCAGCGCCGGGACGGACCAAGAGACCCAGTACTTC.

V and J are TRBV12-5 and TRBJ1-1; no reliable D call. Trimming took off 0 bases at V and 3 bases at J, with 11 bases between the two ends. Looked up from germline, CDR1 is LGHNT and CDR2 is FRNRAP. This CDR3 region has 15 residues. CDR3 sequence reads: CASGLVMDGHTEAFF. Here the CDR3 DNA reads TGTGCTAGTGGTTTGGTAATGGACGGCCACACTGAAGCTTTCTTT.

CDR3 protein: CASSLGFSIYEQYF. The CDR3 DNA sequence: TGCGCCAGCAGCTTGGGCTTTTCCATCTACGAGCAGTACTTC. The chain combines TRBV5-1 with TRBJ2-7, with D unclear. The CDR3 sequence is 14 residues long. Trimming took 0 bases from V and 3 from J, leaving 10 bases between them. Germline lookup yields CDR1 SGHRS and CDR2 YFSETQ.

This clonotype occurred a few times. The chain recombines TRBV10-3 with TRBJ1-2; 10 bases align to TRBD1. The CDR3 contains 12 residues. The germline gives CDR1 ENHRY, CDR2 SYGVKD. The trim removed 11 bases at V and 8 bases at J, leaving 8 bases unmatched. CDR3 region: CAVDRGGGGYTF. CDR3 nucleotides: TGTGCCGTGGACAGGGGGGGCGGAGGCTACACCTTC.

The V and J genes are TRBV4-3 and TRBJ2-1, with D maybe TRBD2 (6 bases). The CDR3 consists of 13 residues. The V and J ends lost 0 bases and 10 bases respectively, with 10 bases between them. Germline V gene sequence: CDR1 LGHNA, CDR2 YSLEER. The CDR3 loop is CASSQERGTEQFF. CDR3 DNA sequence: TGCGCCAGCAGCCAAGAACGGGGGACGGAGCAGTTCTTC.

The sample holds many counts of this clonotype. J is TRBJ2-7 and V is TRBV20-1, with a weak D call TRBD2 (7 bases). Germline CDR1 reads DFQATT; CDR2 reads SNEGSKA (reference sequence). With 4 bases removed from V and 6 bases from J, the gap between germline ends came to 19 bases. The CDR3 totals 14 residues. CDR3 bases: TGCAGTGCTACCCCGGGGGCGGGAGAACGCGAGCAGTACTTC. Translating it yields CSATPGAGEREQYF.

This chain joins TRBV20-1 and TRBJ2-7; 7 nucleotides agree with TRBD1. CDR1 and CDR2 (germline): DFQATT, SNEGSKA (reference sequence). This CDR3 has 11 amino acids. The junction had 5 bases not matched to a gene; V was cut back by 6 bases and J by 6 bases. The CDR3 DNA reads as TGCAGTGCAAAGACAGGGCCCGAGCAGTACTTC. Translated, it gives CSAKTGPEQYF.

In this sample, this clonotype turned up a few times. This chain joins TRBV4-2 and TRBJ2-7, with 7 bases that match TRBD2. The junction had 7 bases not matched to a gene; V was cut back by 0 bases and J by 5 bases. CDR3 length: 15 residues. Germline loops: CDR1 LGHNA, CDR2 YNFKEQ. CDR3 nucleotides: TGTGCCAGCAGCCAAGAGTGGGCGGGAGTAGACGAGCAGTACTTC. Translating it yields CASSQEWAGVDEQYF.

In this sample, this clonotype turned up a few times. The J gene is TRBJ2-7, the V gene TRBV20-1, with a tentative D call TRBD1 (6 bases). From germline, CDR1 is DFQATT and CDR2 SNEGSKA (reference sequence). V was shortened by 5 bases and J by 4 bases, with 18 bases between the two germline ends. The length of the CDR3 is 14 residues. The CDR3 DNA sequence: TGCAGTGCTCACGCCGGGACATTGGGATACGAGCAGTACTTC. Its protein product is CSAHAGTLGYEQYF.

The V and J genes are TRBV28 and TRBJ1-1; TRBD1 might be the D (6 bases). V was shortened by 10 bases and J by 0 bases, with 18 bases between the two germline ends. This CDR3 is built from 15 residues. Germline V gene sequence: CDR1 MDHEN, CDR2 SYDVKM. CDR3 DNA: TGTGCCACGGGGGGGCTAAGCCCCATGAACACTGAAGCTTTCTTT. It yields the protein CATGGLSPMNTEAFF.

This chain joins TRBV20-1 and TRBJ1-2; 7 bases line up with TRBD1. V lost 5 bases, J lost 6 bases, and 9 bases stayed unmatched. The length of the CDR3 is 13 residues. CDR1 and CDR2 from the germline V gene are DFQATT and SNEGSKA (reference sequence). This chain's CDR3 is CSAPQDRVDGYTF. For the CDR3, the DNA is TGCAGTGCTCCCCAAGACAGGGTCGATGGCTACACCTTC.

The chain uses TRBV12-3 or TRBV12-4 and TRBJ2-1; D is unclear. Between the trimmed V and J ends, which lost 4 bases and 9 bases, there was a span of 10 bases. The CDR3 sequence is 12 residues long. The CDR3 region has the DNA TGTGCCAGCAGTTGGATGTCCAGTGAGCAGTTCTTC. Translated, it gives CASSWMSSEQFF.

The chain joins TRBV4-2 to TRBJ2-1; TRBD2 matches 8 bases. Trimming cost V 1 base and J 0 bases; bases outside gene matches: 11. Looked up from germline, CDR1 is LGHNA and CDR2 is YNFKEQ. CDR3 size: 19 residues. The CDR3 sequence is CASSQVFSESGSSYNEQFF. The CDR3 DNA sequence: TGTGCCAGCAGCCAAGTTTTCTCGGAGAGCGGGAGCTCCTACAATGAGCAGTTCTTC.

This clonotype was seen only a few times. The chain joins TRBV5-1 to TRBJ2-2; tentatively, D is TRBD1 (5 bases). V lost 1 base and J lost 6, with 10 bases in between. This CDR3 is built from 14 residues. In germline, CDR1 is SGHRS, CDR2 YFSETQ. The CDR3 is CASSLMWGSGELFF. DNA of the CDR3: TGCGCCAGCAGCTTGATGTGGGGCTCCGGGGAGCTGTTTTTT.

This clonotype was seen a few times. The chain employs TRBV6-5 and TRBJ1-2, with 7 bases matching TRBD1. This CDR3 spans 14 amino acids. Germline V gene data show CDR1 as MNHEY and CDR2 as SVGAGI. V lost 4 bases, J lost 2 bases, and 4 bases stayed unmatched. CDR3 DNA: TGTGCCAGCAGTTGGGAAGGGGGCAACTATGGCTACACCTTC. Encoded protein: CASSWEGGNYGYTF.

This clonotype appeared a few times. The chain uses TRBV7-2 and TRBJ2-3; weak D call: TRBD1 (5 bases). CDR1 and CDR2 (germline): SGHTA, FQGNSA. Trimming cost V 0 bases and J 2 bases, with 9 bases left between them. The length of the CDR3 is 15 residues. CDR3 in amino acids: CASSLAPGNTDTQYF. In DNA, the CDR3 is TGTGCCAGCAGCTTAGCTCCAGGGAACACAGATACGCAGTATTTT.

A few counts support this clonotype. The V call is TRBV12-3 or TRBV12-4, the J call TRBJ1-2; D ambiguous. With 1 base removed from V and 6 bases from J, the gap between germline ends came to 12 bases. The CDR3 has 14 amino acids. The CDR3 here is CASSLGAGVDGYTF. The CDR3 nucleotides are TGTGCCAGCAGTTTAGGGGCCGGGGTAGATGGCTACACCTTC.

This clonotype appeared a few times. V usage is TRBV5-1 and J usage is TRBJ2-1, with 9 bases fitting TRBD1. This CDR3 comprises 14 residues. The germline V gene encodes CDR1 SGHRS and CDR2 YFSETQ. The junction had 5 bases not matched to a gene; V was cut back by 2 bases and J by 8 bases. The CDR3 nucleotides read TGCGCCAGCAGCTTTACAGGGGGCGAGGATGAGCAGTTCTTC. Its translation: CASSFTGGEDEQFF.

The chain has TRBV7-2 and TRBJ1-2; 7 bases line up with TRBD1. Germline trimming cut 7 bases from V and 6 bases from J; bases unmatched to any gene: 14. Germline lookup yields CDR1 SGHTA and CDR2 FQGNSA. The CDR3 extends over 15 amino acids. The CDR3 sequence: CASNTRTTGTDGYTF. The CDR3 DNA reads TGTGCCAGCAACACACGAACGACAGGGACCGATGGCTACACCTTC.

The V call is TRBV27, the J call TRBJ1-2; D gene uncertain. V lost 2 bases to trimming and J lost 4 bases, with 14 bases between them. From germline, CDR1 is MNHEY and CDR2 SMNVEV (reference sequence). The CDR3 is 15 amino acids. The CDR3 protein is CASSLRAGWSYGYTF. The CDR3 nucleotides read TGTGCCAGCAGTTTAAGGGCGGGGTGGTCCTATGGCTACACCTTC.

The V and J genes are TRBV12-3 or TRBV12-4 and TRBJ1-2, with D hard to call. The germline V and J ends were trimmed by 5 bases and 8 bases, with 21 bases remaining between them. The CDR3 loop spans 15 amino acids. CDR3 sequence reads: CASSPSGPKTAGYTF. For the CDR3, the DNA is TGTGCCAGCAGTCCTAGCGGACCGAAGACGGCCGGCTACACCTTC.

This clonotype was detected only a few times. V usage is TRBV7-2 and J usage is TRBJ1-1; D is unclear. Germline V gene data show CDR1 as SGHTA and CDR2 as FQGNSA. The CDR3 totals 15 residues. Trimming took off 4 bases at V and 4 bases at J, with 16 bases between the two ends. The CDR3 spells CASSSWRREATEAFF. In DNA form, the CDR3 reads TGTGCCAGCAGCTCATGGAGGCGAGAGGCCACTGAAGCTTTCTTT.

The chain combines TRBV18 with TRBJ2-1; weak D call: TRBD1 (6 bases). Germline V gives CDR1 KGHSH, CDR2 LQKENI. Trimming took off 0 bases at V and 4 bases at J, with 13 bases between the two ends. The CDR3 runs 16 residues. Written as DNA, the CDR3 is TGTGCCAGCTCACCACCGGGGGCAGAGAAATACAATGAGCAGTTCTTC. Amino acid sequence: CASSPPGAEKYNEQFF.

This clonotype was found a few times. V is TRBV28 and J is TRBJ2-2; perhaps TRBD2 as D (6 bases). This CDR3 contains 14 residues. The germline V gene encodes CDR1 MDHEN and CDR2 SYDVKM. The V and J ends lost 11 bases and 4 bases respectively, with 17 bases between them. The chain's CDR3 is CAGSTPGSTGELFF. The CDR3 DNA is TGTGCCGGATCCACCCCCGGGAGCACCGGGGAGCTGTTTTTT.

This clonotype was picked up one time. The chain couples TRBV9 to TRBJ2-5; tentative D call: TRBD2 (5 bases). The CDR3 loop spans 14 amino acids. V shed 3 bases and J shed 2 bases, with 11 bases lying between them. Germline V gene data show CDR1 as SGDLS and CDR2 as YYNGEE. The CDR3 is CASSAPGIQETQYF. The CDR3 DNA follows: TGTGCCAGCAGCGCCCCGGGAATTCAAGAGACCCAGTACTTC.

A few counts support this clonotype. The V call is TRBV20-1, the J call TRBJ1-6, with D unclear. V lost 0 bases to trimming and J lost 14 bases, with 14 bases between them. From germline, CDR1 is DFQATT and CDR2 SNEGSKA (reference sequence). The CDR3 runs 13 residues. This CDR3 is CSAREGRLPTLHF. CDR3 nucleotide sequence: TGCAGTGCTAGAGAAGGACGCCTTCCGACCCTCCACTTT.